Below are 30 T cell receptor beta chains sequenced from a single sample in a study of blood T cell repertoires in COVID-19. Profiling relied on immunoSEQ multiplex PCR, and the TCRdb table lists in-frame clones only, not all of them. The sample carries approximately 19,000 clones, roughly 86% recorded once. Sequencing used peripheral blood. The origin of the receptors is a human donor in a cohort sampled during active COVID-19.

V is TRBV27 and J is TRBJ1-2, with D uncertain. Deletions cut 6 bases from V and 0 bases from J, with 14 bases between. Germline V lookup: CDR1 MNHEY, CDR2 SMNVEV (reference sequence). The CDR3 totals 15 residues. As DNA, the CDR3 is TGTGCCAGCAGCGCCGGCGGGGTAGCTAACTATGGCTACACCTTC. Translation: CASSAGGVANYGYTF.

This sequence joins TRBV19 and TRBJ2-3, with 9 bases that match TRBD1. Germline loops: CDR1 LNHDA, CDR2 SQIVND (reference sequence). The V gene end was trimmed by 6 bases and the J gene end by 9 bases; junction bases not matched to a gene: 16. This CDR3 is built from 16 residues. CDR3 in DNA: TGTGCCAGTAGACCCTCCGGGACAGGGATCACTGGGACGCAGTATTTT. It yields the protein CASRPSGTGITGTQYF.

The rearrangement links TRBV27 to TRBJ2-5; 8 bases are shared with TRBD1. The CDR3 covers 13 residues. J gave up 5 bases and V 6 bases, and 5 bases lay outside the gene matches. CDR1 is MNHEY, CDR2 SMNVEV, per germline (reference sequence). The chain's CDR3 is CASSQGARETQYF. For the CDR3, the DNA is TGTGCCAGCAGCCAGGGGGCCAGGGAGACCCAGTACTTC.

This clone was counted once. V and J are TRBV6-6 and TRBJ1-1, with TRBD1 matching over 7 bases. Unmatched junction bases numbered 6, after V lost 6 bases and J lost 2 bases. CDR1 and CDR2 (germline): MNHNY, SVGAGI (reference sequence). This CDR3 has 14 amino acids. The CDR3 loop is CASRTGTVNTEAFF. The CDR3, as DNA: TGTGCCAGCAGGACCGGGACAGTTAACACTGAAGCTTTCTTT.

The chain joins TRBV7-8 to TRBJ1-1; D might be TRBD1 (5 bases). The germline V gene encodes CDR1 SGHVS and CDR2 FQNEAQ. The CDR3 runs 19 residues. Trimming removed 4 bases from V and 1 base from J, with 25 bases in between. For the CDR3, the DNA is TGTGCCAGCAGCTCATACGCAGCGGGTAGGGGCCGGCCGAACACTGAAGCTTTCTTT. Residues: CASSSYAAGRGRPNTEAFF.

The rearrangement uses TRBV20-1 and TRBJ1-1; D gene ambiguous. The germline V gene encodes CDR1 DFQATT and CDR2 SNEGSKA (reference sequence). The V and J ends lost 3 bases and 3 bases respectively, with 5 bases between them. CDR3 length equals 11 residues. The CDR3 nucleotides read TGCAGTGCTAGGCAGGACACTGAAGCTTTCTTT. This translates into CSARQDTEAFF.

This clone was observed a single time. The chain is built from TRBV14 and TRBJ2-5; D is uncertain. Looked up from germline, CDR1 is SGHDN and CDR2 is FVKESK. V gave up 3 bases and J gave up 5 bases, with 13 bases separating them. The CDR3 totals 14 residues. Written as DNA, the CDR3 is TGTGCCAGCAGCCAGTCTGGTGGCGGCGAGACCCAGTACTTC. Amino acids: CASSQSGGGETQYF.

This clone showed up just once. The chain carries TRBV2 and TRBJ1-6; TRBD1 matches 10 bases. V lost 10 bases to trimming and J lost 2 bases; unmatched junction nucleotides: 8. CDR3 length: 16 residues. The germline V gene has CDR1 SNHLY and CDR2 FYNNEI. CDR3 DNA sequence: TGTGCCACCCTCCGGGACAGGGGCGCCTATAATTCACCCCTCCACTTT. This gives the protein CATLRDRGAYNSPLHF.

The chain is built from TRBV5-1 and TRBJ2-1; a possible D gene is TRBD2 (5 bases). Germline V gene sequence: CDR1 SGHRS, CDR2 YFSETQ. CDR3 length: 16 residues. V was trimmed by 1 base and J by 4 bases, leaving 15 bases between them. CDR3 nucleotides: TGCGCCAGCAGCTTGCTAGGGCTAGCAGAGTACAATGAGCAGTTCTTC. Protein product: CASSLLGLAEYNEQFF.

The rearrangement joins TRBV3-1 (or the pseudogene TRBV3-2) to TRBJ1-3, with D unresolved. The CDR3 runs 14 residues. From germline, CDR1 is LGHDT and CDR2 YNNKEL (reference sequence). V was pared by 0 bases and J by 4 bases, with 7 bases between. DNA of the CDR3: TGTGCCAGCAGCCAAGAGGGCAGAGGAAACACCATATATTTT. This translates into CASSQEGRGNTIYF.

The table lists this clone with a count of one. The chain recombines TRBV7-8 with TRBJ2-7, with 10 bases fitting TRBD2. This CDR3 contains 17 residues. Unmatched junction bases numbered 8, after V lost 1 base and J lost 2 bases. Germline V gene data show CDR1 as SGHVS and CDR2 as FQNEAQ. The CDR3, as DNA: TGTGCCAGCAGCTTAGACGGGACTAGCGATCCCACCTACGAGCAGTACTTC. Its translation: CASSLDGTSDPTYEQYF.

The chain joins TRBV19 to TRBJ2-7; 9 nucleotides agree with TRBD1. CDR1 and CDR2 (germline): LNHDA, SQIVND (reference sequence). The CDR3 covers 15 residues. After removal of 5 bases from V and 0 bases from J, the junction contained 5 bases not matched to a gene. This CDR3 is CASSVGQGLSYEQYF. Written as DNA, the CDR3 is TGTGCCAGTAGTGTGGGACAGGGACTCTCCTACGAGCAGTACTTC.

The chain has TRBV20-1 and TRBJ2-7; TRBD2 is a possible D gene (5 bases). Germline V CDR1 and CDR2: DFQATT, SNEGSKA (reference sequence). The CDR3 length is 11 residues. V was clipped by 6 bases and J by 5 bases, with 11 bases between them. CDR3 amino acids: CSAELGDEQYF. CDR3 nucleotides: TGCAGTGCCGAACTAGGAGACGAGCAGTACTTC.

As concerns this clone: This specimen includes other DNA sequences encoding the same CDR3. This chain connects TRBV28 to TRBJ1-1, with D perhaps TRBD1 (5 bases). The CDR3 loop spans 15 amino acids. V lost 6 bases and J lost 1, with 15 bases in between. Germline CDR1 is MDHEN and CDR2 is SYDVKM. The CDR3 loop is CASSPRGGGNTEAFF. Written as DNA, the CDR3 is TGTGCCAGCAGCCCGCGGGGCGGAGGGAACACTGAAGCTTTCTTT.

The V call is TRBV7-9, the J call TRBJ2-2; possibly TRBD2 for D (5 bases). Germline V gene lookup returns CDR1 SEHNR and CDR2 FQNEAQ (reference sequence). The CDR3 has 12 amino acids. V was cut by 5 bases and J by 7 bases, with 8 bases left in between. The CDR3 DNA reads TGTGCCAGCAGCCGGGATGGCGGGGAGCTGTTTTTT. Amino acid sequence: CASSRDGGELFF.

The chain carries TRBV10-3 and TRBJ2-5; no firm D call. CDR3 length equals 12 residues. Looked up from germline, CDR1 is ENHRY and CDR2 is SYGVKD. Trimming stripped 3 bases from V and 5 bases from J, with 7 bases between. Written as DNA, the CDR3 is TGTGCCATCAGTGAATCGGTGGAGACCCAGTACTTC. This gives the protein CAISESVETQYF.

This clone is a singleton in its sample. This chain joins TRBV18 and TRBJ2-7; the match to TRBD1 covers 10 bases. Trimming cost V 3 bases and J 3 bases; bases outside gene matches: 5. The CDR3 consists of 15 residues. The germline CDR1 and CDR2 sequences are KGHSH and LQKENI. The CDR3 loop reads CASSPSRTGGYEQYF. CDR3 sequence (DNA): TGTGCCAGCTCACCCTCGAGGACAGGGGGCTACGAGCAGTACTTC. Full variable domain (remainder filled in from reference TRBV18 and TRBJ2-7): NAGVMQNPRHLVRRRGQEARLRCSPMKGHSHVYWYRQLPEEGLKFMVYLQKENIIDESGMPKERFSAEFPKEGPSILRIQQVVRGDSAAYFCASSPSRTGGYEQYFGPGTRLTVT.

This clone is a singleton in its sample. This same CDR3 is encoded by further DNA sequences in the sample. The chain employs TRBV19 and TRBJ2-1, with a possible D match to TRBD2 (5 bases). Between the trimmed V and J ends, which lost 1 base and 7 bases, there was a span of 14 bases. Per germline, CDR1 LNHDA and CDR2 SQIVND (reference sequence). The CDR3 has 15 amino acids. The CDR3 DNA reads TGTGCCAGTAGTATAGGTTTAGGACTCCGGAATGAGCAGTTCTTC. Translating gives CASSIGLGLRNEQFF.

The rearrangement links TRBV7-9 to TRBJ1-2, with 7 bases identical to TRBD1. Looked up from germline, CDR1 is SEHNR and CDR2 is FQNEAQ (reference sequence). Unmatched junction bases numbered 4, after V lost 6 bases and J lost 3 bases. This CDR3 comprises 13 residues. The CDR3 bases are TGTGCCAGCAGATCCGGGACAGACTATGGCTACACCTTC. This gives the protein CASRSGTDYGYTF.

V gene TRBV4-1 combines with J gene TRBJ1-6, with 8 nucleotides matching TRBD1. Trimming took 3 bases from V and 5 from J; bases not matched to a gene: 9. Looked up from germline, CDR1 is MGHRA and CDR2 is YSYEKL. The CDR3 runs 17 residues. The CDR3 here is CASSHSPTGGDNSPLHF. CDR3 bases: TGCGCCAGCAGCCACTCCCCAACAGGGGGAGATAATTCACCCCTCCACTTT.

The chain combines TRBV7-3 with TRBJ1-1; D ambiguous. Germline CDR1 is SGHTA and CDR2 is FQGTGA. The CDR3 contains 13 residues. Trimming removed 5 bases at V and 5 bases at J, with 12 bases between. CDR3 protein: CASSPSGETEAFF. As DNA, the CDR3 is TGTGCCAGCAGCCCAAGCGGAGAAACTGAAGCTTTCTTT.

The V and J genes are TRBV5-1 and TRBJ2-1; 11 bases fit TRBD2. CDR3 length: 15 amino acids. The trim removed 2 bases at V and 13 bases at J, leaving 11 bases unmatched. Germline-derived CDR1 and CDR2 are SGHRS and YFSETQ. The CDR3 region is CASSFTTSGSLGQFF. CDR3 DNA sequence: TGCGCCAGCAGCTTTACCACTAGCGGGAGTTTAGGTCAGTTCTTC.

The J gene is TRBJ2-1, the V gene TRBV20-1; D call uncertain. CDR1 and CDR2 (germline): DFQATT, SNEGSKA (reference sequence). Trimming took off 6 bases at V and 3 bases at J, with 6 bases between the two ends. This CDR3 has 11 residues. This chain's CDR3 is CSASVYNEQFF. CDR3 nucleotides: TGCAGTGCCTCAGTCTACAATGAGCAGTTCTTC.

This clone was recorded a few times. The chain is built from TRBV4-1 and TRBJ2-2; 7 nucleotides line up with TRBD1. V shed 4 bases, J shed 0 bases, and the junction held 2 bases outside the gene matches. The CDR3 is 15 residues long. Per the germline V gene, CDR1 is MGHRA and CDR2 is YSYEKL. The CDR3 nucleotides are TGCGCCAGCAGCCTTGGGACAGCGAACACCGGGGAGCTGTTTTTT. Amino acid sequence: CASSLGTANTGELFF.

The chain couples TRBV28 to TRBJ2-5; 10 nucleotides line up with TRBD2. Germline V gives CDR1 MDHEN, CDR2 SYDVKM. Trimming cost V 4 bases and J 2 bases; bases outside gene matches: 7. The CDR3 runs to 16 residues. The CDR3 coding sequence is TGTGCCAGCAGTTCCGGACTAGCGGCATGGCAAGAGACCCAGTACTTC. Translating gives CASSSGLAAWQETQYF.

The CDR3 bases are TGCGCCAGCAGCCTCGGGACAGGGGGTCAGAGCACTGAAGCTTTCTTT. Protein product: CASSLGTGGQSTEAFF. The chain has TRBV5-1 and TRBJ1-1; TRBD1 matches 11 bases. J was trimmed by 4 bases and V by 4 bases; bases with no gene match: 9. The germline V gene encodes CDR1 SGHRS and CDR2 YFSETQ. The CDR3 contains 16 residues. Together with reference TRBV5-1 and TRBJ1-1, the CDR3 gives the full variable domain: KAGVTQTPRYLIKTRGQQVTLSCSPISGHRSVSWYQQTPGQGLQFLFEYFSETQRNKGNFPGRFSGRQFSNSRSEMNVSTLELGDSALYLCASSLGTGGQSTEAFFGQGTRLTVV.

The chain couples TRBV11-1 to TRBJ1-1, with TRBD1 matching 7 bases. Trimming took 3 bases from V and 1 from J; bases not matched to a gene: 5. Germline V gene sequence: CDR1 SGHAT, CDR2 FQDESV (reference sequence). This CDR3 has 15 amino acids. This CDR3 reads CASSLIPGGNTEAFF. For the CDR3, the DNA is TGTGCCAGCAGCTTGATACCAGGGGGGAACACTGAAGCTTTCTTT. The entire variable domain, with the rest obtained from reference TRBV11-1 and TRBJ1-1, is as follows: EAEVAQSPRYKITEKSQAVAFWCDPISGHATLYWYRQILGQGPELLVQFQDESVVDDSQLPKDRFSAERLKGVDSTLKIQPAELGDSAMYLCASSLIPGGNTEAFFGQGTRLTVV.

V gene TRBV19 combines with J gene TRBJ1-1; tentative D call: TRBD1 (5 bases). Deletions cut 7 bases from V and 1 base from J, with 16 bases between. This CDR3 is built from 15 residues. Germline CDR1 and CDR2: LNHDA and SQIVND (reference sequence). The CDR3 is CASTKKPGQNTEAFF. For the CDR3, the DNA is TGTGCCAGTACTAAAAAGCCCGGACAGAACACTGAAGCTTTCTTT.

V usage is TRBV2 and J usage is TRBJ2-1, with unresolved D. V was pared by 5 bases and J by 7 bases, with 9 bases between. Germline lookup yields CDR1 SNHLY and CDR2 FYNNEI. The CDR3 consists of 12 residues. The CDR3 region is CASSMPGNEQFF. The CDR3 DNA reads TGTGCCAGCAGTATGCCCGGGAATGAGCAGTTCTTC.

The rearrangement links TRBV5-1 to TRBJ1-4; the D is unclear. The CDR3 totals 12 residues. Trimming pared 4 bases from V and 4 bases from J, leaving 5 bases between. CDR1 and CDR2 (germline): SGHRS, YFSETQ. CDR3 amino acids: CASSLNNEKLFF. CDR3 nucleotide sequence: TGCGCCAGCAGCCTAAATAATGAAAAACTGTTTTTT.